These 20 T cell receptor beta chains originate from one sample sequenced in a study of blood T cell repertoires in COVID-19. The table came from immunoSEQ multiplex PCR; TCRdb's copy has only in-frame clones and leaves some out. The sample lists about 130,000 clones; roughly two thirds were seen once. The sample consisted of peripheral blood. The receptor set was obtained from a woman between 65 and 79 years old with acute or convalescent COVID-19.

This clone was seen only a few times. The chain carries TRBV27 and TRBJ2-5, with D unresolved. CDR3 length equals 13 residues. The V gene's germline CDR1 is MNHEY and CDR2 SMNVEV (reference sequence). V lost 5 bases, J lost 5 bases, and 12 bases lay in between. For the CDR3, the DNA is TGTGCCAGCAGTCGAATCGCCTACGAGACCCAGTACTTC. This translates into CASSRIAYETQYF.

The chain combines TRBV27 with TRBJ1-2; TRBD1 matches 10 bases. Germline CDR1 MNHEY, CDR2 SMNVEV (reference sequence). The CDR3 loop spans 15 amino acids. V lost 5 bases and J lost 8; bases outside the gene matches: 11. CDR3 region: CASSLNGDRGGGYTF. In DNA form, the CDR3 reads TGTGCCAGCAGTCTCAATGGGGACAGGGGAGGCGGCTACACCTTC.

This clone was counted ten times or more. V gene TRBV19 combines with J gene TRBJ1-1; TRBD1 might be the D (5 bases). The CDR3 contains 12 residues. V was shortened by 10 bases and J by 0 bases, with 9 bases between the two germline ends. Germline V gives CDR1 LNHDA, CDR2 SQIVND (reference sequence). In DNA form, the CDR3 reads TGTGCCACAGACAGTATGAACACTGAAGCTTTCTTT. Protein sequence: CATDSMNTEAFF.

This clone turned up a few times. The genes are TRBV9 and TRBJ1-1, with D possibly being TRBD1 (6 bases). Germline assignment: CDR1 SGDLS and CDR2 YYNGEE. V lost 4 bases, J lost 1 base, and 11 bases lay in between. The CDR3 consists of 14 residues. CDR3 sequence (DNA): TGTGCCAGCAGCCCAGGGGTGAGGAACACTGAAGCTTTCTTT. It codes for CASSPGVRNTEAFF.

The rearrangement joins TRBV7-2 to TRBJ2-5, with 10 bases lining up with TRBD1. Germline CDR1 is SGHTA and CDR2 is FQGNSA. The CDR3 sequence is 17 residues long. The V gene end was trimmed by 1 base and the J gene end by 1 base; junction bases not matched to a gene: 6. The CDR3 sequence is CASSLVGTGALQETQYF. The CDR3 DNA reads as TGTGCCAGCAGCTTAGTCGGGACAGGGGCCCTCCAAGAGACCCAGTACTTC. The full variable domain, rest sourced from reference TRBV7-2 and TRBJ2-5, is GAGVSQSPSNKVTEKGKDVELRCDPISGHTALYWYRQSLGQGLEFLIYFQGNSAPDKSGLPSDRFSAERTGGSVSTLTIQRTQQEDSAVYLCASSLVGTGALQETQYFGPGTRLLVL.

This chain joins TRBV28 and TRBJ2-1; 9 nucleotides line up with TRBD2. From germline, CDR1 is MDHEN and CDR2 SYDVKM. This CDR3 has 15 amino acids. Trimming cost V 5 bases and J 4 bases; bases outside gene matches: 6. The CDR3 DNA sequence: TGTGCCAGCAGTCTCGCGACTAGCGGTTACAATGAGCAGTTCTTC. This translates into CASSLATSGYNEQFF.

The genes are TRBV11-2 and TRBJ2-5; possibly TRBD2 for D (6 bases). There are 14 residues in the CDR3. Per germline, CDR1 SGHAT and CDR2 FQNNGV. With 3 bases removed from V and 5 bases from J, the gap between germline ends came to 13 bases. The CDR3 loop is CASSFRSGGETQYF. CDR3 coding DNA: TGTGCCAGCAGCTTCCGTAGCGGAGGGGAGACCCAGTACTTC.

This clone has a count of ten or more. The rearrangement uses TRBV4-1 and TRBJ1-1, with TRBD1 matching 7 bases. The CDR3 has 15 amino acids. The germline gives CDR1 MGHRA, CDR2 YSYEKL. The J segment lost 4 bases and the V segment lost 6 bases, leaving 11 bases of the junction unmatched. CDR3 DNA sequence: TGCGCCAGCAGATCGAACCCAGGGGGTATCACTGAAGCTTTCTTT. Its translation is CASRSNPGGITEAFF.

This chain's CDR3 is CASSVMAGENQPQHF. The CDR3 DNA reads as TGTGCCAGCAGCGTAATGGCAGGGGAAAATCAGCCCCAGCATTTT. The chain carries TRBV9 and TRBJ1-5; possibly TRBD1 for D (6 bases). This CDR3 spans 15 amino acids. The germline V and J ends were trimmed by 1 base and 4 bases, with 12 bases remaining between them. Germline V gene sequence: CDR1 SGDLS, CDR2 YYNGEE.

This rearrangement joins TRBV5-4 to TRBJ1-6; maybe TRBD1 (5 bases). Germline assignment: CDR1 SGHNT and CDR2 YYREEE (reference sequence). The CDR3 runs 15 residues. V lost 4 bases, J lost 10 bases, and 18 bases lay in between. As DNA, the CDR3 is TGTGCCAGCAGCCTTGGGGGACTCCTTCCCTCACCCCTCCACTTT. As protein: CASSLGGLLPSPLHF.

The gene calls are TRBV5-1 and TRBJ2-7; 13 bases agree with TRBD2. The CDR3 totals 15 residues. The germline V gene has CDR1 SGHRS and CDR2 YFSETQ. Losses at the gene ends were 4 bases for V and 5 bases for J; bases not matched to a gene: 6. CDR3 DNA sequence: TGCGCCAGCAGCCCAGGACTAGCGGGAGTCGACGAGCAGTACTTC. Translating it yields CASSPGLAGVDEQYF.

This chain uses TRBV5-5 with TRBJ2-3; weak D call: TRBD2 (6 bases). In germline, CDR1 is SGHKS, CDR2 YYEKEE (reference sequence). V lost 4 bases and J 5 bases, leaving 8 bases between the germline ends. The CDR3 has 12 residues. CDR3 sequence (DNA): TGTGCCAGCAGCCGACTAGAAGATACGCAGTATTTT. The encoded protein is CASSRLEDTQYF.

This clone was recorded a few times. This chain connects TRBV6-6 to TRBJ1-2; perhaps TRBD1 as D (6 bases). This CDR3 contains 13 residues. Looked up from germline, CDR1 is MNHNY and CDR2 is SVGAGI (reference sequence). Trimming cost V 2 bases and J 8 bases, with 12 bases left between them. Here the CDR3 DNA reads TGTGCCAGCAGTTACGGCAGGGGTGAAGGCTACACCTTC. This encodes CASSYGRGEGYTF.

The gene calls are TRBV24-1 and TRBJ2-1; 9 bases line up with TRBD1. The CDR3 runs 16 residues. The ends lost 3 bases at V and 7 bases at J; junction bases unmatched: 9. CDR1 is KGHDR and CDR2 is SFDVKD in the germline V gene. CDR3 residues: CATSDPQGAARNEQFF. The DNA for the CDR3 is TGTGCCACCAGTGATCCACAGGGGGCGGCAAGAAATGAGCAGTTCTTC.

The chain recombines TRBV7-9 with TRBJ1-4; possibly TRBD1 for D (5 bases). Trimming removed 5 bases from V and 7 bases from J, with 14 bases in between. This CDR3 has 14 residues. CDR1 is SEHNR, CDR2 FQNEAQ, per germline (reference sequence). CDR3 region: CASSPYGGGEKLFF. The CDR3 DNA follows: TGTGCCAGCAGCCCCTACGGGGGGGGTGAAAAACTGTTTTTT.

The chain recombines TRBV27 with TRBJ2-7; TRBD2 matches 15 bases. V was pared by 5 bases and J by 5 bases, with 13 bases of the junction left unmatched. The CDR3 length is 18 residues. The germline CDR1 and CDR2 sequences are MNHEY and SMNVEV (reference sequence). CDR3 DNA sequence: TGTGCCAGCAGTCCCCGTTCCGGGACTAGCGGGAGGAAGGACGAGCAGTACTTC. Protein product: CASSPRSGTSGRKDEQYF.

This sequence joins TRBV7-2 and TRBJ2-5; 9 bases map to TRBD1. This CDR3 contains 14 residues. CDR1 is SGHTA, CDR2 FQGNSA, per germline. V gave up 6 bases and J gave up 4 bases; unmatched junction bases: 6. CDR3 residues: CASREDRGRETQYF. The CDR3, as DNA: TGTGCCAGCAGGGAGGACAGGGGCCGAGAGACCCAGTACTTC.

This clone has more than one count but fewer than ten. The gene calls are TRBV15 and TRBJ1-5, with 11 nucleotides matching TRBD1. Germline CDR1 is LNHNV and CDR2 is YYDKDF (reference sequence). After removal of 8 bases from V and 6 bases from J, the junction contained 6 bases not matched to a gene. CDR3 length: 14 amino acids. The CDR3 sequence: CATARTGGPQPQHF. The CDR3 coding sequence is TGTGCCACCGCCAGGACAGGGGGCCCTCAGCCCCAGCATTTT.

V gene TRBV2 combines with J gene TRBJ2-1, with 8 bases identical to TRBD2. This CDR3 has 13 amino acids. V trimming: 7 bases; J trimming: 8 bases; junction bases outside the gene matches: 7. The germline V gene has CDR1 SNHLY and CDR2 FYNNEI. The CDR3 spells CASNSGKFYEQFF. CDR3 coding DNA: TGTGCCAGCAATAGCGGGAAATTCTATGAGCAGTTCTTC.

The CDR3 here is CASSRGGQGYSNQPQHF. The CDR3 nucleotides read TGTGCCAGTAGTAGGGGGGGACAGGGGTATAGCAATCAGCCCCAGCATTTT. The rearrangement links TRBV19 to TRBJ1-5; 10 nucleotides align to TRBD1. This CDR3 region has 17 residues. Trimming at V came to 4 bases and at J to 0 bases, leaving 6 bases not matched to a gene. The germline V gene has CDR1 LNHDA and CDR2 SQIVND (reference sequence).